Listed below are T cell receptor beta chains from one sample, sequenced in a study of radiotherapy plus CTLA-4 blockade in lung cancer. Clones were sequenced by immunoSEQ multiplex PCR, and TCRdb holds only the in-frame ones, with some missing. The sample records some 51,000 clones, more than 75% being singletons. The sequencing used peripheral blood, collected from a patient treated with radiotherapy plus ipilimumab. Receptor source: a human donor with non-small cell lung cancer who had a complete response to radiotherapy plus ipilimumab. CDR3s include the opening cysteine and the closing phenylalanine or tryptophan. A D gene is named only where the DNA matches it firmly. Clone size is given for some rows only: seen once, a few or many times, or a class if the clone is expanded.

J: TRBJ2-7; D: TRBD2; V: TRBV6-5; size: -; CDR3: CASSVSGGAYEQYF; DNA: TGTGCCAGCAGCGTGAGCGGGGGGGCTTACGAGCAGTACTTC
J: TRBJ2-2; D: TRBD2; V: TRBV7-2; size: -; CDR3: CASSAKQRTSGLNTGELFF; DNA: TGTGCCAGCAGTGCCAAGCAAAGGACTAGCGGTTTGAACACCGGGGAGCTGTTTTTT
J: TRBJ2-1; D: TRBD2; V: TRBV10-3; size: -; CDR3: CAIRATSSGIRNEQFF; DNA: TGTGCCATCAGGGCGACTTCTAGCGGGATCCGCAATGAGCAGTTCTTC
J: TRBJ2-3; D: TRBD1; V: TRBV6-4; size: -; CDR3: CASKQDRNRDTQYF; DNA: TGTGCCAGCAAACAGGACAGGAATCGGGATACGCAGTATTTT
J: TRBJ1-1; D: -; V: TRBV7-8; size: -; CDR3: CASSSLWTRGDFGEAFF; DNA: TGTGCCAGCAGCTCCCTATGGACCAGGGGCGATTTCGGGGAAGCTTTCTTT
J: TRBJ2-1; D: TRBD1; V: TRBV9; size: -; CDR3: CASSVVGQGVFNEQFF; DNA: TGTGCCAGCAGCGTAGTGGGACAGGGTGTCTTCAATGAGCAGTTCTTC
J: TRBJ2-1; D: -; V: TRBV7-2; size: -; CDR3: CASSPNRGILGNEQFF; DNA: TGTGCCAGCAGCCCAAATAGGGGGATTCTTGGGAATGAGCAGTTCTTC
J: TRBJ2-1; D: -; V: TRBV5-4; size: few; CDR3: CASSLRLSSYNEQFF; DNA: TGTGCCAGCAGCTTGAGACTATCCTCCTACAATGAGCAGTTCTTC
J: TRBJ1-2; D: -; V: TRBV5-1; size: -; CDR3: CASSPMASPNYGYTF; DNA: TGCGCCAGCAGCCCGATGGCCTCCCCTAACTATGGCTACACCTTC
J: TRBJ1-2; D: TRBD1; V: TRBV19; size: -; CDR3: CASSIPDRVYYGYTF; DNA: TGTGCCAGTAGTATCCCGGACAGGGTCTACTATGGCTACACCTTC
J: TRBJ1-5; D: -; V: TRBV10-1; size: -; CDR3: CASSEHDSQPQHF; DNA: TGCGCCAGCAGTGAGCACGACAGCCAGCCCCAGCATTTT
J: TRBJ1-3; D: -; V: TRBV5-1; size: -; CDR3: CASSFGGSGNTIYF; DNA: TGCGCCAGCAGCTTCGGGGGATCCGGAAACACCATATATTTT
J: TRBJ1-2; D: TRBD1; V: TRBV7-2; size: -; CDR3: CASSWGFGQGAKRNYGYTF; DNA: TGTGCCAGCAGCTGGGGATTCGGACAGGGGGCAAAGAGGAACTATGGCTACACCTTC
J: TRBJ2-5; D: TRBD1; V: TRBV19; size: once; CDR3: CASSIGRGETQYF; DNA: TGTGCCAGTAGTATCGGCAGGGGGGAGACCCAGTACTTC
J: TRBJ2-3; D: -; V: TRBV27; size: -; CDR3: CASRRMGGMFTADTQYF; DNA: TGTGCCAGCCGTAGAATGGGCGGGATGTTCACCGCAGATACGCAGTATTTT
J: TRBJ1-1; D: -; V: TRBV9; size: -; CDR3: CASSVGADNTEAFF; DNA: TGTGCCAGCAGCGTGGGCGCAGACAACACTGAAGCTTTCTTT
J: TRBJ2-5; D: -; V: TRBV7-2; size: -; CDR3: CASSLQEGLQYF; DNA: TGTGCCAGCAGCTTGCAGGAGGGGCTCCAGTACTTC
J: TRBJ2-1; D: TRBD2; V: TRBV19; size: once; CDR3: CASSRPTSGGRNEQFF; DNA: TGTGCCAGTAGTAGACCAACTAGCGGGGGTCGGAATGAGCAGTTCTTC
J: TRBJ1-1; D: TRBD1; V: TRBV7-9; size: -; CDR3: CASSPVGRDRGTLNTEAFF; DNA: TGTGCCAGCAGTCCCGTTGGCCGGGACAGAGGGACCTTGAACACTGAAGCTTTCTTT
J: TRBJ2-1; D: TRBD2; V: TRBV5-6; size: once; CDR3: CASSLLAGGLGNEQFF; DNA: TGTGCCAGCAGCTTACTAGCGGGAGGGCTAGGGAATGAGCAGTTCTTC
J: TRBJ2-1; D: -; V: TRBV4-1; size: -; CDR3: CASSQESDYFYNEQFF; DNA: TGCGCCAGCAGCCAAGAGTCGGACTACTTCTACAATGAGCAGTTCTTC
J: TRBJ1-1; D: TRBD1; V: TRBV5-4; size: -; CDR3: CASSPGGNLNTEAFF; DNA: TGTGCCAGCAGCCCAGGGGGTAACTTGAACACTGAAGCTTTCTTT
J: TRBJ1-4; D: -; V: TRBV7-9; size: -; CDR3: CASSQMGGQNEKLFF; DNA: TGTGCCAGCAGCCAAATGGGCGGACAGAATGAAAAACTGTTTTTT
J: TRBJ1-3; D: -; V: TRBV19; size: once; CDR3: CASSIDLAVNGNTIYF; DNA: TGTGCCAGTAGTATAGATCTGGCAGTAAATGGAAACACCATATATTTT
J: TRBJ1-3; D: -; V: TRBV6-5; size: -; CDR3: CASSLRDNSGNTIYF; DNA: TGTGCCAGCAGTTTGCGGGATAACTCTGGAAACACCATATATTTT
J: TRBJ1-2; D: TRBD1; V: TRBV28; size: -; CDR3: CATQLTGGGYTF; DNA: TGTGCCACCCAACTTACAGGGGGAGGCTACACCTTC
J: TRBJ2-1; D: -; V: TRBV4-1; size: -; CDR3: CASSQDAAGPAFDEQFF; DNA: TGCGCCAGCAGCCAAGATGCGGCAGGGCCAGCGTTCGATGAGCAGTTCTTC
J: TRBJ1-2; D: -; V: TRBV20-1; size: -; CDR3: CSASGPGGYTF; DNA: TGCAGTGCGAGTGGGCCGGGGGGCTACACCTTC
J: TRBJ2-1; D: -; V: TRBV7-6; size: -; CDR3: CASSFVQDNEQFF; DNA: TGTGCCAGCAGCTTTGTACAGGACAATGAGCAGTTCTTC
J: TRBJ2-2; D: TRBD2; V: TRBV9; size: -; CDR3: CASGGTSGVAGELFF; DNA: TGTGCCAGCGGTGGGACTAGCGGAGTCGCCGGGGAGCTGTTTTTT
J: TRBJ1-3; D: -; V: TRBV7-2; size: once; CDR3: CASSSLGHSGNTIYF; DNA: TGTGCCAGCAGCAGCCTGGGGCACTCTGGAAACACCATATATTTT
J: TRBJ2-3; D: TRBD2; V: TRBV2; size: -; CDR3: CASSEELAGGSF; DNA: TGTGCCAGCAGTGAAGAACTAGCGGGGGGGAGTTTT
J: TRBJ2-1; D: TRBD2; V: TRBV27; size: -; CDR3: CASSLYIPTSGHLGEQFF; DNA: TGTGCCAGCAGTTTATATATTCCGACTAGCGGCCATTTGGGTGAGCAGTTCTTC
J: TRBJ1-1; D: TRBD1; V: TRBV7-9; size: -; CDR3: CASALGQGTRVNTEAFF; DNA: TGTGCCAGCGCCTTGGGACAGGGGACTCGGGTGAACACTGAAGCTTTCTTT
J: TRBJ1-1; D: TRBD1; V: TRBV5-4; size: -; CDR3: CASSSGQGFTEAFF; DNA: TGTGCCAGCAGCTCCGGACAGGGGTTTACTGAAGCTTTCTTT
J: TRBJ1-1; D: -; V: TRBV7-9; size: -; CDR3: CASTIYREMNTEAFF; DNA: TGTGCCAGCACCATTTACAGGGAAATGAACACTGAAGCTTTCTTT
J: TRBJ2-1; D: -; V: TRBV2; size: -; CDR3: CASSRQGLRYNEQFF; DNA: TGTGCCAGCAGTCGACAGGGACTCCGTTACAATGAGCAGTTCTTC
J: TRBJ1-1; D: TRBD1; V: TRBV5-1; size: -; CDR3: CASSIMTGKNTEAFF; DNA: TGCGCCAGCAGCATTATGACAGGGAAGAACACTGAAGCTTTCTTT
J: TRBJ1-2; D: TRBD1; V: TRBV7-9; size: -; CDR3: CASSLPGQLIYGYTF; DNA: TGTGCCAGCAGCCTACCGGGACAGCTCATCTATGGCTACACCTTC
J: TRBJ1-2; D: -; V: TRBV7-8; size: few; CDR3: CASSPVKGSPFLTF; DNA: TGTGCCAGCAGCCCCGTCAAGGGGTCCCCTTTCTTAACCTTC
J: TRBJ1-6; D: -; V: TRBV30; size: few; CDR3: CAWSSQGSPLHF; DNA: TGTGCCTGGAGTTCACAGGGTTCACCCCTCCACTTT
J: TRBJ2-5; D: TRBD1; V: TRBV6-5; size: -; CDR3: CASSSVGGGLQETQYF; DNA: TGTGCCAGCAGTTCAGTAGGGGGCGGACTTCAAGAGACCCAGTACTTC
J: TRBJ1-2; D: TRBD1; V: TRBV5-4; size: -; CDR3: CASSTSDRGYYGYTF; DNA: TGTGCCAGCAGCACCTCGGACAGGGGGTATTATGGCTACACCTTC
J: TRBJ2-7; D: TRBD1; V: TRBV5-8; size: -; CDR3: CASSFRGRGAEQYF; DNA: TGTGCCAGCAGCTTTAGGGGGCGAGGAGCCGAGCAGTACTTC
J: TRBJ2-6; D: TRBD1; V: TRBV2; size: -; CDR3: CASTSGTGGVGANVLTF; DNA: TGTGCCAGCACCTCCGGGACAGGGGGGGTTGGGGCCAACGTCCTGACTTTC
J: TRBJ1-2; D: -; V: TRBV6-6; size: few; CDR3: CASSYIHWAGPTF; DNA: TGTGCCAGCAGTTACATTCACTGGGCAGGGCCCACCTTC
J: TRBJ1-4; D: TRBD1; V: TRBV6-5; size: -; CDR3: CASSSTGLGEKLFF; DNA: TGTGCCAGCAGTTCGACAGGGTTAGGTGAAAAACTGTTTTTT
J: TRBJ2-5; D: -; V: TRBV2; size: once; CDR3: CASSESTGQETQYF; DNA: TGTGCCAGCAGTGAATCTACAGGGCAAGAGACCCAGTACTTC
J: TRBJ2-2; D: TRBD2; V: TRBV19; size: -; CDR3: CASSGRTMNTGELFF; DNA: TGTGCCAGTAGCGGGAGGACAATGAACACCGGGGAGCTGTTTTTT
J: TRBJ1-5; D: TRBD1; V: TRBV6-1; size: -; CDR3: CACRYEDRANQPQHF; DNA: TGTGCCTGTCGATACGAGGACAGGGCCAATCAGCCCCAGCATTTT
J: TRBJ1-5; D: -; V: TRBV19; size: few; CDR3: CASSFAPRGVWGNQPQHF; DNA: TGTGCCAGTAGTTTCGCCCCTCGGGGGGTTTGGGGCAATCAGCCCCAGCATTTT
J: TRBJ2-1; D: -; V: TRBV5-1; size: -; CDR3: CASSLAGFGNEQFF; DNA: TGCGCCAGCAGCTTGGCCGGGTTCGGCAATGAGCAGTTCTTC
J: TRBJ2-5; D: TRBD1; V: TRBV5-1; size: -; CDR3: CASSFQGALVETQYF; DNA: TGCGCCAGCAGCTTTCAGGGGGCGTTGGTAGAGACCCAGTACTTC
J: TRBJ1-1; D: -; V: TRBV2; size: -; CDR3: CASSYRAALRQDTEAFF; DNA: TGTGCCAGCAGTTACCGGGCAGCTCTACGACAGGACACTGAAGCTTTCTTT
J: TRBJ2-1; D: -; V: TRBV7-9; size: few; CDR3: CASSAVGFF; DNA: TGTGCCAGCAGCGCGGTAGGGTTCTTC
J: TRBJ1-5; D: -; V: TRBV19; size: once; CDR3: CASSKRAPRSFQPQHF; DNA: TGTGCCAGTAGCAAGCGCGCACCGAGGAGTTTTCAGCCCCAGCATTTT
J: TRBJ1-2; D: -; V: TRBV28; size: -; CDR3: CASSSRIVTNYGYTF; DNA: TGTGCCAGCAGCTCGCGAATCGTGACTAACTATGGCTACACCTTC
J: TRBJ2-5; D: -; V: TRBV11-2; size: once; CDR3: CASSSGLGRETQYF; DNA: TGTGCCAGCAGCTCGGGGCTAGGGAGGGAGACCCAGTACTTC